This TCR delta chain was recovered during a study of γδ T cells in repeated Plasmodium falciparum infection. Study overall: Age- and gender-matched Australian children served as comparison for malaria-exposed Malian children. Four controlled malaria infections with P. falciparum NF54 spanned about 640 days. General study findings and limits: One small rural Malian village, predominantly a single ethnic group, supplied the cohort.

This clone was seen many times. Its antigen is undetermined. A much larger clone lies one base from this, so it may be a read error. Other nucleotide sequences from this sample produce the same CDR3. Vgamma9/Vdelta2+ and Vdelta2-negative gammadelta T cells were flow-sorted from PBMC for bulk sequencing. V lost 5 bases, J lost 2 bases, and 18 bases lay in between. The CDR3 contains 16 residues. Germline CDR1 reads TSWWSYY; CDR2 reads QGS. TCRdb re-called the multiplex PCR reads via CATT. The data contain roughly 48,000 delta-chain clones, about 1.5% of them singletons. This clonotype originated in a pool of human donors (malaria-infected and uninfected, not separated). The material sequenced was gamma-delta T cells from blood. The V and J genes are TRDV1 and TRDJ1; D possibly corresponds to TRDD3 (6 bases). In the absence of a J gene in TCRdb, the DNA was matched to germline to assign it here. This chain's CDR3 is CALGPLFRGRTDKLIF. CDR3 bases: TGTGCTCTTGGGCCACTCTTCAGGGGGAGAACCGATAAACTCATCTTT.